This T cell receptor beta chain is drawn from a study of glioma-infiltrating T cells after dendritic cell vaccination. Study-wide findings and caveats: The cohort had few patients with full blood and tumor sets.

With respect to this clone: Its antigen is as yet unknown.

This CDR3 is built from 14 residues. V was pared by 3 bases and J by 9 bases, with 1 base of the junction left unmatched. CDR1 is SNHLY, CDR2 FYNNEI, per germline. Method: immunoSEQ multiplex PCR; TCRdb's copy keeps in-frame clones and lacks some. The table lists around 72,000 clones, 81% of them singletons. This chain joins TRBV2 and TRBJ1-6; 11 bases agree with TRBD1. The sequencing here drew on blood, taken before dendritic cell vaccination. The clonotype was recovered from a human donor with glioblastoma. In DNA, the CDR3 is TGTGCCAGCAGTGAGGGGACAGGGGGTTCACCCCTCCACTTT. Protein sequence: CASSEGTGGSPLHF. Full variable domain (remainder filled in from reference TRBV2 and TRBJ1-6): EPEVTQTPSHQVTQMGQEVILRCVPISNHLYFYWYRQILGQKVEFLVSFYNNEISEKSEIFDDQFSVERPDGSNFTLKIRSTKLEDSAMYFCASSEGTGGSPLHFGNGTRLTVT.